Sequencing of this T cell receptor beta chain was carried out in a study of blood T cells in healthy people across ages. The sample holds many counts of this clonotype. Its antigen is still unknown. This CDR3 has 13 residues. Germline V lookup: CDR1 MGHRA, CDR2 YSYEKL. Trimming stripped 0 bases from V and 4 bases from J, with 7 bases between. Points from the study as a whole: It was not known whether donors were CMV positive (a possible confounder of expanded clonotype changes). With age, beta diversity per million T cells declined roughly linearly, significantly by approximately 41. TCR beta diversity correlated strongly with naive T cell percentage.

Sample-barcoded 5' priming and a J-beta primer mix drove a second PCR of about 6 to 12 cycles. Every sample produced at least 2.5 million CDR3-containing paired-end reads. TCRdb passed the 5' RACE reads through MiXCR, listing each CDR3 protein once. The profile shows roughly 790,000 distinct CDR3 sequences, 35% to 45% of them singletons. The genes are TRBV4-1 and TRBJ2-7, with D possibly TRBD2 on 5 matching bases. The TCR originated in a woman in her sixties in good health. The sequenced sample was blood. CDR3 in amino acids: CASSQEGGYEQYF. CDR3 DNA sequence: TGCGCCAGCAGCCAAGAAGGAGGTTACGAGCAGTACTTC.